This T cell receptor beta chain emerged from a study of response to subunit inactivated influenza vaccine. TCRdb reprocessed the RT-PCR reads with MiXCR, giving one entry per CDR3 protein. This sample has a few hundred thousand distinct CDR3 sequences, with approximately 21% found just once. This clonotype was counted at least ten times. V was pared by 2 bases and J by 4 bases, with 4 bases of the junction left unmatched. This CDR3 is 14 amino acids long. Germline V gene lookup returns CDR1 SGHVS and CDR2 FQNEAQ. The chain is built from TRBV7-8 and TRBJ1-2, with 7 bases matching TRBD1. Sequences were derived from PBMCs from blood, sampled less than 22 months after vaccination. This receptor was taken from a man aged 45 to 70 who received an inactivated influenza vaccine. Here the CDR3 DNA reads TGTGCCAGCAGCTTAAACGGACAGGTCTATGGCTACACCTTC. It is translated as CASSLNGQVYGYTF.